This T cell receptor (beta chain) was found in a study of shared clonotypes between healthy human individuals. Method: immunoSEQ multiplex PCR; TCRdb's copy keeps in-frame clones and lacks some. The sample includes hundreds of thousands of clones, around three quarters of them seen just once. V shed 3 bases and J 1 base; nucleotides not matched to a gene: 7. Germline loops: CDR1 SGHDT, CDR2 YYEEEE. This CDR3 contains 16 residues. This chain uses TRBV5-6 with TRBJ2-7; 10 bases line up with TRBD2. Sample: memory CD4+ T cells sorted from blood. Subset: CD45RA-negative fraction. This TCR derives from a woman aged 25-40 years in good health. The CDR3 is CASSYNPSGSSYEQYF. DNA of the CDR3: TGTGCCAGCAGCTACAATCCTAGCGGGAGTTCCTACGAGCAGTACTTC.